This passage covers 29 T cell receptor beta chains from one sample sequenced in a study of blood T cell repertoires in COVID-19. The data were produced by immunoSEQ multiplex PCR, yet TCRdb's version contains in-frame clones alone and is incomplete. The sample has about 49,000 clones, 82% seen once; the top ten hold around 2.7%. Material: peripheral blood. The receptors shown here come from an older woman with acute or convalescent COVID-19.

This clone appeared a few times. The gene calls are TRBV3-1 (or the pseudogene TRBV3-2) and TRBJ1-1; D is ambiguous. The germline CDR1 and CDR2 sequences are LGHDT and YNNKEL (reference sequence). The CDR3 extends over 15 amino acids. Deletions cut 0 bases from V and 4 bases from J, with 12 bases between. In nucleotides, the CDR3 is TGTGCCAGCAGCCAAGAAGGTACGGGTACCACTGAAGCTTTCTTT. Residues: CASSQEGTGTTEAFF.

This sequence joins TRBV19 and TRBJ2-6, with D possibly TRBD1 on 5 matching bases. V was shortened by 9 bases and J by 0 bases, with 9 bases between the two germline ends. Germline lookup yields CDR1 LNHDA and CDR2 SQIVND (reference sequence). The length of the CDR3 is 14 residues. The CDR3 bases are TGTGCCAGCCAGGGTTACTCTGGGGCCAACGTCCTGACTTTC. This translates into CASQGYSGANVLTF.

The chain carries TRBV6-5 and TRBJ2-3; a weak D match, TRBD2 (6 bases). Deletions cut 8 bases from V and 10 bases from J, with 25 bases between. The length of the CDR3 is 15 residues. Germline V gene sequence: CDR1 MNHEY, CDR2 SVGAGI. This CDR3 is CASRRRGSTEYAQYF. CDR3 bases: TGTGCCAGCCGCCGGAGGGGCTCGACGGAGTACGCGCAGTATTTT.

This chain joins TRBV9 and TRBJ1-1, with D unresolved. This CDR3 comprises 15 residues. V lost 0 bases, J lost 3 bases, and 12 bases lay in between. CDR1 SGDLS and CDR2 YYNGEE come from the germline V gene. The CDR3 DNA sequence: TGTGCCAGCAGCGTAGGAGTCCTATCGGACACTGAAGCTTTCTTT. Encoded protein: CASSVGVLSDTEAFF.

This sequence joins TRBV6-1 and TRBJ1-1, with D unresolved. V was trimmed by 5 bases and J by 7 bases, leaving 11 bases between them. The CDR3 runs to 12 residues. Per the germline V gene, CDR1 is MNHNS and CDR2 is SASEGT. CDR3 sequence: CASSSLALEAFF. The CDR3 DNA is TGTGCCAGCAGTTCCCTGGCTCTTGAAGCTTTCTTT.

The rearrangement links TRBV10-2 to TRBJ2-1; possible D gene TRBD2, 5 bases. The CDR3 has 11 amino acids. Trimming took 4 bases from V and 9 from J, leaving 7 bases between them. CDR1 and CDR2 from the germline V gene are WSHSY and SAAADI. CDR3 in amino acids: CASSVGVEQFF. CDR3 nucleotides: TGCGCCAGCAGTGTCGGGGTTGAGCAGTTCTTC.

This rearrangement joins TRBV5-1 to TRBJ2-7; perhaps TRBD1 as D (6 bases). The V gene lost 4 bases and the J gene lost 2 bases, with 16 bases spanning the gap. The CDR3 spans 15 residues. Germline V CDR1 and CDR2: SGHRS, YFSETQ. CDR3 sequence: CASSVTWDTAYEQYF. The CDR3 region has the DNA TGCGCCAGCAGCGTCACGTGGGACACGGCCTACGAGCAGTACTTC.

The chain carries TRBV6-5 and TRBJ2-7; 9 bases line up with TRBD1. The CDR3 runs to 16 residues. With 4 bases clipped from V and 4 bases from J, the junction kept 11 bases outside the gene matches. Germline CDR1 reads MNHEY; CDR2 reads SVGAGI. The CDR3 protein is CASSSRDRDPSYEQYF. DNA of the CDR3: TGTGCCAGCAGTTCCCGGGACAGGGATCCTTCGTACGAGCAGTACTTC.

The V call is TRBV9, the J call TRBJ1-6; possible D gene TRBD1, 5 bases. Germline CDR1 is SGDLS and CDR2 is YYNGEE. The CDR3 has 16 amino acids. V was pared by 4 bases and J by 5 bases, with 16 bases between. Here the CDR3 DNA reads TGTGCCAGCAGCTCCCGCTGGGGCGCGGATAATTCACCCCTCCACTTT. Its translation is CASSSRWGADNSPLHF.

This rearrangement joins TRBV3-1 (or the pseudogene TRBV3-2) to TRBJ2-1; 7 nucleotides align to TRBD1. V was clipped by 5 bases and J by 3 bases; unmatched bases: 7. Germline V gene sequence: CDR1 LGHDT, CDR2 YNNKEL (reference sequence). The CDR3 is 15 amino acids. DNA of the CDR3: TGTGCCAGCAGCTCCGCCGGGACAGTCTACAATGAGCAGTTCTTC. This encodes CASSSAGTVYNEQFF.

The chain couples TRBV6-5 to TRBJ1-3, with 10 bases identical to TRBD1. Losses at the gene ends were 7 bases for V and 4 bases for J; bases not matched to a gene: 1. The CDR3 is made up of 13 amino acids. Per the germline V gene, CDR1 is MNHEY and CDR2 is SVGAGI. The CDR3 DNA reads as TGTGCCAGCATGACAGGGGGCGGAAACACCATATATTTT. Residues: CASMTGGGNTIYF.

The chain combines TRBV5-1 with TRBJ1-3, with D uncertain. The CDR3 extends over 17 amino acids. CDR1 SGHRS and CDR2 YFSETQ come from the germline V gene. Between the trimmed V and J ends, which lost 0 bases and 2 bases, there was a span of 15 bases. The CDR3 is CASSLEVAHMTGNTIYF. The CDR3 DNA follows: TGCGCCAGCAGCTTGGAAGTAGCGCACATGACTGGAAACACCATATATTTT.

The chain is built from TRBV25-1 and TRBJ1-5, with 9 bases matching TRBD1. Germline CDR1 is MGHDK and CDR2 is SYGVNS. Trimming removed 2 bases from V and 4 bases from J; junction bases left unmatched: 0. This CDR3 region has 14 residues. CDR3: CASSEGTGNQPQHF. The CDR3 bases are TGTGCCAGCAGTGAAGGGACAGGGAATCAGCCCCAGCATTTT.

The chain carries TRBV7-7 and TRBJ1-5, with 7 bases identical to TRBD1. CDR1 SSHAT and CDR2 FNYEAQ come from the germline V gene (reference sequence). CDR3 length equals 15 residues. V shed 0 bases, J shed 5 bases, and the junction held 4 bases outside the gene matches. CDR3 coding DNA: TGTGCCAGCAGCTTAGCAGGGGGCGGCTATCAGCCCCAGCATTTT. Translation: CASSLAGGGYQPQHF. Full variable domain (missing parts from reference TRBV7-7 and TRBJ1-5): GAGVSQSPRYKVTKRGQDVTLRCDPISSHATLYWYQQALGQGPEFLTYFNYEAQPDKSGLPSDRFSAERPEGSISTLTIQRTEQRDSAMYRCASSLAGGGYQPQHFGDGTRLSIL.

The gene calls are TRBV5-1 and TRBJ1-2, with 8 positions matching TRBD1. Germline CDR1 and CDR2: SGHRS and YFSETQ. This CDR3 is 15 amino acids long. With V trimmed by 4 bases and J by 3 bases, 8 bases remained unmatched. The CDR3: CASSLRTGSDYGYTF. The CDR3 nucleotides read TGCGCCAGCAGCCTCCGGACAGGGTCGGACTATGGCTACACCTTC.

This sequence joins TRBV28 and TRBJ2-3, with a tentative D call TRBD1 (6 bases). Trimming removed 6 bases at V and 1 base at J, with 14 bases between. There are 15 residues in the CDR3. CDR1 is MDHEN and CDR2 is SYDVKM in the germline V gene. This CDR3 reads CASRSEYRGTDTQYF. For the CDR3, the DNA is TGTGCCAGCAGATCCGAATACAGGGGCACAGATACGCAGTATTTT.

The chain employs TRBV6-5 and TRBJ1-1; possible D gene TRBD1, 5 bases. This CDR3 is built from 13 residues. V lost 9 bases and J lost 0, with 11 bases in between. In germline, CDR1 is MNHEY, CDR2 SVGAGI. The CDR3 DNA sequence: TGTGCCAGTACGACAGTTATGAACACTGAAGCTTTCTTT. It translates to CASTTVMNTEAFF.

The count of this clone is one. This chain's CDR3 is CASRWGTDISYEQYF. CDR3 coding DNA: TGTGCCAGCCGATGGGGGACAGACATCTCCTACGAGCAGTACTTC. V is TRBV27 and J is TRBJ2-7; the match to TRBD1 covers 7 bases. The germline gives CDR1 MNHEY, CDR2 SMNVEV (reference sequence). With 8 bases clipped from V and 0 bases from J, the junction kept 10 bases outside the gene matches. The CDR3 contains 15 residues.

This clone was found once. The rearrangement links TRBV27 to TRBJ2-1; D is perhaps TRBD2 (5 bases). With 8 bases removed from V and 8 bases from J, the gap between germline ends came to 10 bases. CDR3 size: 11 residues. CDR1 is MNHEY and CDR2 is SMNVEV in the germline V gene (reference sequence). CDR3 residues: CASSLGHEQFF. For the CDR3, the DNA is TGTGCCAGCTCACTAGGTCATGAGCAGTTCTTC.

The chain recombines TRBV7-2 with TRBJ2-1; 9 bases match TRBD2. V was pared by 3 bases and J by 5 bases, with 2 bases of the junction left unmatched. The germline V gene has CDR1 SGHTA and CDR2 FQGNSA. CDR3 size: 14 residues. CDR3 DNA: TGTGCCAGCAGCTTCGCGGGGGGGCACAATGAGCAGTTCTTC. It specifies CASSFAGGHNEQFF.

This clone has just a few counts. The same CDR3 can be traced to other DNA sequences in this sample. The V gene is TRBV3-1 (or the pseudogene TRBV3-2), the J gene TRBJ2-5; unclear D gene. This CDR3 is 13 amino acids long. CDR1 and CDR2 from the germline V gene are LGHDT and YNNKEL (reference sequence). Trimming cost V 0 bases and J 5 bases, with 7 bases left between them. The CDR3 region is CASSQDPRETQYF. For the CDR3, the DNA is TGTGCCAGCAGCCAAGATCCCCGGGAGACCCAGTACTTC.

The chain couples TRBV9 to TRBJ2-5; D unclear. Germline CDR1 is SGDLS and CDR2 is YYNGEE. This CDR3 is 14 amino acids long. Trimming took 4 bases from V and 1 from J, leaving 11 bases between them. The CDR3 here is CASSLGTVQETQYF. In nucleotides, the CDR3 is TGTGCCAGCAGCCTTGGCACCGTCCAAGAGACCCAGTACTTC.

The chain has TRBV5-4 and TRBJ1-2; 7 nucleotides line up with TRBD1. CDR1 is SGHNT and CDR2 is YYREEE in the germline V gene (reference sequence). V was clipped by 4 bases and J by 4 bases; unmatched bases: 10. The CDR3 is 15 residues long. CDR3 DNA: TGTGCCAGCAGCCGATCGGGACAGATCACCTATGGCTACACCTTC. Translated, it gives CASSRSGQITYGYTF.

V is TRBV19 and J is TRBJ1-1; possible D gene TRBD1, 5 bases. CDR1 is LNHDA, CDR2 SQIVND, per germline (reference sequence). Trimming shortened V by 3 bases and J by 7 bases, and 15 bases separated the two germline ends. The CDR3 loop spans 14 amino acids. The CDR3 loop is CASSMYAGSREAFF. The CDR3 nucleotides read TGTGCCAGTAGTATGTACGCAGGGTCGCGTGAAGCTTTCTTT.

The gene calls are TRBV18 and TRBJ1-1; D ambiguous. V was clipped by 5 bases and J by 1 base, with 8 bases between them. CDR3 size: 13 residues. Per germline, CDR1 KGHSH and CDR2 LQKENI. The CDR3 region has the DNA TGTGCCAGCTCATCAATCCAGAACACTGAAGCTTTCTTT. Translation: CASSSIQNTEAFF.

The gene calls are TRBV5-4 and TRBJ2-3; D unresolved. The V gene lost 3 bases and the J gene lost 2 bases, with 4 bases spanning the gap. The CDR3 has 12 residues. CDR1 is SGHNT and CDR2 is YYREEE in the germline V gene (reference sequence). CDR3 amino acids: CASSSFTDTQYF. CDR3 bases: TGTGCCAGCAGCTCATTCACAGATACGCAGTATTTT. Variable domain in full (rest from reference TRBV5-4 and TRBJ2-3): ETGVTQSPTHLIKTRGQQVTLRCSSQSGHNTVSWYQQALGQGPQFIFQYYREEENGRGNFPPRFSGLQFPNYSSELNVNALELDDSALYLCASSSFTDTQYFGPGTRLTVL.

This rearrangement joins TRBV6-5 to TRBJ1-5; D possibly corresponds to TRBD1 (5 bases). Germline V lookup: CDR1 MNHEY, CDR2 SVGAGI. The CDR3 is 12 amino acids. V was trimmed by 7 bases and J by 6 bases, leaving 10 bases between them. In DNA form, the CDR3 reads TGTGCCAGCAAGGGGCCCGGTCAGCCCCAGCATTTT. Amino acid sequence: CASKGPGQPQHF.

V gene TRBV11-3 combines with J gene TRBJ2-7; 10 bases are shared with TRBD2. Per the germline V gene, CDR1 is SGHNT and CDR2 is YENEEA. Trimming at V came to 4 bases and at J to 2 bases, leaving 2 bases not matched to a gene. CDR3 size: 14 residues. CDR3 sequence reads: CASSSGLAPYEQYF. The CDR3 DNA is TGTGCCAGCAGCTCGGGACTAGCGCCCTACGAGCAGTACTTC.

The chain uses TRBV5-1 and TRBJ1-2; 9 nucleotides agree with TRBD1. Germline V lookup: CDR1 SGHRS, CDR2 YFSETQ. V shed 4 bases, J shed 1 base, and the junction held 2 bases outside the gene matches. CDR3 length: 14 amino acids. The CDR3 sequence is CASSEGQGNYGYTF. DNA for the CDR3: TGCGCCAGCAGCGAGGGACAGGGTAACTATGGCTACACCTTC.